Listed here are 13 T cell receptor beta chains from one sample, sequenced in a study of T cell repertoires in cytomegalovirus infection. From the reads, TCRdb called clonotypes with MiXCR, one entry per CDR3 protein. Of approximately 700,000 distinct CDR3 sequences in the sample, about a third were seen once. Material: PBMCs. Receptors originate from a human donor in good health (CMV status not recorded). Some clones in this sample may be carry-over from other donors' samples.

Comment on this clonotype: This may be a read error: a much more frequent sequence differs by one nucleotide. This likely comes from a read error, as the CDR3 has no conserved phenylalanine or tryptophan at its end. J is TRBJ2-7 and V is TRBV7-2, with D perhaps matching TRBD1 (6 bases). The V and J ends lost 5 bases and 5 bases respectively, with 16 bases between them. The germline V gene has CDR1 SGHTA and CDR2 FQGNSA. The CDR3 loop spans 14 amino acids. As DNA, the CDR3 is TGTGCCAGCAGCGCAGCCGGACAGTTTCACGAGCAGTACTTA. It translates to CASSAAGQFHEQYL.

V usage is TRBV7-8 and J usage is TRBJ2-7; the match to TRBD2 covers 7 bases. Germline CDR1 is SGHVS and CDR2 is FQNEAQ. Trimming at V came to 5 bases and at J to 2 bases, leaving 6 bases not matched to a gene. The CDR3 runs 14 residues. The CDR3 sequence is CASSLGTTTYEQYF. The CDR3 DNA sequence: TGTGCCAGCAGCCTAGGGACTACCACCTACGAGCAGTACTTC. Looking up the rest from reference TRBV7-8 and TRBJ2-7 gives the full variable domain: GAGVSQSPRYKVAKRGQDVALRCDPISGHVSLFWYQQALGQGPEFLTYFQNEAQLDKSGLPSDRFFAERPEGSVSTLKIQRTQQEDSAVYLCASSLGTTTYEQYFGPGTRLTVT.

The sample holds many counts of this clonotype. The chain employs TRBV7-2 and TRBJ2-3; TRBD2 aligns across 12 bases. The germline CDR1 and CDR2 sequences are SGHTA and FQGNSA. Trimming at V came to 2 bases and at J to 6 bases, leaving 3 bases not matched to a gene. The CDR3 covers 15 residues. The CDR3 reads CASSLLAGGIDTQYF. The CDR3 DNA sequence: TGTGCCAGCAGCTTACTAGCGGGAGGGATCGATACGCAGTATTTT.

As regards this clonotype: This could be a read error, since a much larger clone is one nucleotide away. V gene TRBV7-6 combines with J gene TRBJ2-7; 11 bases agree with TRBD1. CDR3 size: 15 residues. Germline CDR1 reads SGHVS; CDR2 reads FNYEAQ. In DNA, the CDR3 is TGTGCCAGCAGATTAGCCGGGACAGGGGGTCACGAGCAGTACTTC. Translating it yields CASRLAGTGGHEQYF.

The chain carries TRBV12-3 or TRBV12-4 and TRBJ2-7; TRBD1 matches 9 bases. Trimming cost V 1 base and J 7 bases; bases outside gene matches: 8. The CDR3 contains 15 residues. CDR3 DNA sequence: TGTGCCAGCAGTTTAGGAACGGGACAGGGACGGGAGCAGTACTTC. This sequence encodes CASSLGTGQGREQYF.

A word on this clonotype: One end of the junction is discordant with germline, which a read error may explain. This chain joins TRBV5-3 and TRBJ2-4, with TRBD1 identical over 9 bases. TRBV5-3 is annotated as an ORF whose role is uncertain. The CDR3 sequence is 12 residues long. CDR3 amino acids: CASSLAWTGEYF. The CDR3 DNA reads as TGTGCCAGCAGCTTGGCGTGGACAGGGGAGTACTTC.

V usage is TRBV5-4 and J usage is TRBJ1-6; maybe TRBD1 (5 bases). Between the trimmed V and J ends, which lost 3 bases and 6 bases, there was a span of 10 bases. Germline loops: CDR1 SGHNT, CDR2 YYREEE (reference sequence). This CDR3 contains 14 residues. Here the CDR3 reads CASSSGTFNSPLHF. Here the CDR3 DNA reads TGTGCCAGCAGCTCGGGGACGTTTAATTCACCCCTCCACTTT.

J is TRBJ1-6 and V is TRBV6-5; 7 bases agree with TRBD1. J was trimmed by 7 bases and V by 6 bases; bases with no gene match: 9. The CDR3 consists of 15 residues. The germline gives CDR1 MNHEY, CDR2 SVGAGI. The CDR3 bases are TGTGCCAGCAGAATGTACCGGGACAGCAATTCACCCCTCCACTTT. It codes for CASRMYRDSNSPLHF.

This clonotype was found many times. V gene TRBV12-3 or TRBV12-4 combines with J gene TRBJ2-6; D gene uncertain. V was pared by 7 bases and J by 0 bases, with 13 bases between. This CDR3 comprises 16 residues. In DNA form, the CDR3 reads TGTGCCAGCAATGACCGTCAAGTCTCTGGGGCCAACGTCCTGACTTTC. Protein: CASNDRQVSGANVLTF.

This clonotype was seen just once. V usage is TRBV29-1 and J usage is TRBJ1-4; D may be TRBD1 (5 bases). CDR3 length: 13 amino acids. Trimming pared 6 bases from V and 6 bases from J, leaving 14 bases between. The germline CDR1 and CDR2 sequences are SQVTM and ANQGSEA. The CDR3 spells CSVGGFMDEKLFF. The CDR3 nucleotides are TGCAGCGTCGGGGGGTTCATGGATGAAAAACTGTTTTTT.

The V and J genes are TRBV4-1 and TRBJ1-5, with unresolved D. V shed 0 bases and J shed 2 bases, with 8 bases lying between them. Germline loops: CDR1 MGHRA, CDR2 YSYEKL. This CDR3 is built from 15 residues. CDR3 residues: CASSQDDGRNQPQHF. DNA for the CDR3: TGCGCCAGCAGCCAAGACGACGGGCGCAATCAGCCCCAGCATTTT.

This clonotype was detected ten times or more. The chain uses TRBV7-2 and TRBJ2-1; 10 bases align to TRBD2. The CDR3 is 16 amino acids. CDR1 SGHTA and CDR2 FQGNSA come from the germline V gene. The ends lost 5 bases at V and 12 bases at J; junction bases unmatched: 16. CDR3: CASSQPLAGAIGTQFF. CDR3 bases: TGTGCCAGCAGCCAGCCCCTAGCGGGAGCGATCGGTACGCAGTTCTTC.

This chain connects TRBV7-6 to TRBJ2-7, with a tentative D call TRBD2 (5 bases). Germline lookup yields CDR1 SGHVS and CDR2 FNYEAQ. V shed 0 bases and J shed 4 bases, with 16 bases lying between them. The CDR3 length is 16 residues. The CDR3 coding sequence is TGTGCCAGCAGCTTAGCGTCGGGGTCGACCTTTTACGAGCAGTACTTC. Translated: CASSLASGSTFYEQYF.